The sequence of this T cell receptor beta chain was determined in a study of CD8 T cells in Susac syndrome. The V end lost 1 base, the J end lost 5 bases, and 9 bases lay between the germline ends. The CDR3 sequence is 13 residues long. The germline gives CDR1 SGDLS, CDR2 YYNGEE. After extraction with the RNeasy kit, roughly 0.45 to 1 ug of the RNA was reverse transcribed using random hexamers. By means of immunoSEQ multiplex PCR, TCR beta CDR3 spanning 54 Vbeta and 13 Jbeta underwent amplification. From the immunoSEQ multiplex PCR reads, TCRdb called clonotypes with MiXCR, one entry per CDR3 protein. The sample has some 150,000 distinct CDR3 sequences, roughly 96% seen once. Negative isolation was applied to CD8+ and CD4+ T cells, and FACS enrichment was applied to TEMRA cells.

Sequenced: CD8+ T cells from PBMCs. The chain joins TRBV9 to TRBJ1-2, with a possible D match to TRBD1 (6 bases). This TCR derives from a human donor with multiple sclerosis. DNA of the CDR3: TGTGCCAGCAGCGTATGGCAGGGGTATGGCTACACCTTC. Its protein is CASSVWQGYGYTF.